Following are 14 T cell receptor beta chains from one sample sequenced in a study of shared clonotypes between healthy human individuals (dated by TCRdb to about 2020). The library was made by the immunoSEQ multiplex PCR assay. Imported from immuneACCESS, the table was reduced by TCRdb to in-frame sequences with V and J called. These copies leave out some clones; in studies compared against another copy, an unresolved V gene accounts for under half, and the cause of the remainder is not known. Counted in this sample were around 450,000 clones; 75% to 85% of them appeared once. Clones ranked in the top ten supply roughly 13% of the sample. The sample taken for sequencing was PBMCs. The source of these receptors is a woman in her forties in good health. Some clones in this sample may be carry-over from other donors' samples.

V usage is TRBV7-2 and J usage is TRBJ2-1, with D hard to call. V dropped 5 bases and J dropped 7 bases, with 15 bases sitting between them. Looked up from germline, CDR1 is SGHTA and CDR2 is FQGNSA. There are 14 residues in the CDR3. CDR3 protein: CASSKQVLRNEQFF. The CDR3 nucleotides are TGTGCCAGCAGCAAGCAGGTGTTACGGAATGAGCAGTTCTTC.

CDR3 residues: CASSSGVGGDTEAFF. The CDR3, as DNA: TGTGCCAGCAGCTCCGGCGTAGGGGGGGACACTGAAGCTTTCTTT. V gene TRBV7-9 combines with J gene TRBJ1-1; TRBD1 might be the D (6 bases). With 4 bases removed from V and 3 bases from J, the gap between germline ends came to 15 bases. This CDR3 is 15 amino acids long. Germline values: CDR1 SEHNR, CDR2 FQNEAQ (reference sequence).

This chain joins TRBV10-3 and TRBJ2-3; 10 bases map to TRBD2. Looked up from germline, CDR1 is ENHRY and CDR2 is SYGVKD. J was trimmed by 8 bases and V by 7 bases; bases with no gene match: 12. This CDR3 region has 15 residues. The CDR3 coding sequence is TGTGCCATCACCCCCGGGACTAGCGAAGTGGGTACGCAGTATTTT. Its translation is CAITPGTSEVGTQYF.

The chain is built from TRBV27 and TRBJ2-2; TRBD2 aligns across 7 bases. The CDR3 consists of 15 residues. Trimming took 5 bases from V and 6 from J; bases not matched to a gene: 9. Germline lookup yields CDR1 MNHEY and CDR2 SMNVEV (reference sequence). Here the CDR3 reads CASSPGLVRPGELFF. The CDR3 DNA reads TGTGCCAGCAGTCCCGGACTAGTCAGGCCCGGGGAGCTGTTTTTT.

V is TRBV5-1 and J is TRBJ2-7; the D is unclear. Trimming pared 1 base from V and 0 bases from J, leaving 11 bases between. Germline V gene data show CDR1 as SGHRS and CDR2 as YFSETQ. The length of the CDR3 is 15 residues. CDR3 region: CASSLRGVSSYEQYF. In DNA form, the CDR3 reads TGCGCCAGCAGCTTGAGAGGCGTGAGCTCCTACGAGCAGTACTTC.

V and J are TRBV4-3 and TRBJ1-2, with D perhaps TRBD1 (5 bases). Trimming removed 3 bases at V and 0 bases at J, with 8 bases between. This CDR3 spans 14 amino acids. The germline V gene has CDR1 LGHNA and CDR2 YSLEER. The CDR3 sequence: CASSQRGPNYGYTF. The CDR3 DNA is TGCGCCAGCAGCCAGCGGGGACCTAACTATGGCTACACCTTC.

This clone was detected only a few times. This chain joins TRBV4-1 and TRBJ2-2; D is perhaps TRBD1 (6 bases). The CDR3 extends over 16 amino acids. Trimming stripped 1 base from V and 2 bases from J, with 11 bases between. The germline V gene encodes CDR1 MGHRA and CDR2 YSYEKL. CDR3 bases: TGCGCCAGCAGCCAAGTCTTCGGGACAAACACCGGGGAGCTGTTTTTT. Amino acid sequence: CASSQVFGTNTGELFF.

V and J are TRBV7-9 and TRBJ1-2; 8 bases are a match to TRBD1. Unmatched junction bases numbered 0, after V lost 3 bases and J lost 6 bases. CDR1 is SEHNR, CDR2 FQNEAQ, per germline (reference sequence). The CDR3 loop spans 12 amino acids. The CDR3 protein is CASSFRGHGYTF. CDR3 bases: TGTGCCAGCAGCTTCAGGGGGCATGGCTACACCTTC.

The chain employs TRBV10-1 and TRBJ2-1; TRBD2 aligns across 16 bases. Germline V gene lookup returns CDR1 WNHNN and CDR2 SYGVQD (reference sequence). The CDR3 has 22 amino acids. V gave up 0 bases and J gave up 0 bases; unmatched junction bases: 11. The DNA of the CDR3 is TGCGCCAGCAGTGAGTCGAAGGGGACTAGCGGGAGGGCCCAAAGCTCCTACAATGAGCAGTTCTTC. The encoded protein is CASSESKGTSGRAQSSYNEQFF.

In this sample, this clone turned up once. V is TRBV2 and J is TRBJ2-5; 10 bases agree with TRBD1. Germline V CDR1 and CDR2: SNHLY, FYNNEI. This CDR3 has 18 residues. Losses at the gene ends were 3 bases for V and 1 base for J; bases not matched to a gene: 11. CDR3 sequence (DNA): TGTGCCAGCAGTGAGCCCCGAAAGGGGACAGGGGTCCAAGAGACCCAGTACTTC. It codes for CASSEPRKGTGVQETQYF.

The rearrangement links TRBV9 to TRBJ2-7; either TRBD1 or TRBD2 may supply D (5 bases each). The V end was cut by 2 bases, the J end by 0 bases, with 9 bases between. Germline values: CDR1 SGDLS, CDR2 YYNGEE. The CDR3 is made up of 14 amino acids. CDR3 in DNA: TGTGCCAGCAGCGTGGGGGAGTCCTCCTACGAGCAGTACTTC. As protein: CASSVGESSYEQYF.

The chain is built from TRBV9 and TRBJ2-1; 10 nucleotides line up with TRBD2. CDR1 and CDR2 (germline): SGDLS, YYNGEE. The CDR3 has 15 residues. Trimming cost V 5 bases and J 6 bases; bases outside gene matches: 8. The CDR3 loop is CASSDQREGRNEQFF. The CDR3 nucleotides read TGTGCCAGCAGTGACCAGCGGGAGGGCCGCAATGAGCAGTTCTTC.

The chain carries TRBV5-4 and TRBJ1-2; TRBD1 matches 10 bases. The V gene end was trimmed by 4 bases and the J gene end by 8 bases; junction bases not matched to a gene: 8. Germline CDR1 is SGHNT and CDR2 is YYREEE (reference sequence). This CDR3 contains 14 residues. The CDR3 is CASSGRQGAEGYTF. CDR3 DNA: TGTGCCAGCAGCGGCCGACAGGGGGCGGAAGGCTACACCTTC. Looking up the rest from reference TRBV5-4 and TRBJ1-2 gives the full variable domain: ETGVTQSPTHLIKTRGQQVTLRCSSQSGHNTVSWYQQALGQGPQFIFQYYREEENGRGNFPPRFSGLQFPNYSSELNVNALELDDSALYLCASSGRQGAEGYTFGSGTRLTVV.

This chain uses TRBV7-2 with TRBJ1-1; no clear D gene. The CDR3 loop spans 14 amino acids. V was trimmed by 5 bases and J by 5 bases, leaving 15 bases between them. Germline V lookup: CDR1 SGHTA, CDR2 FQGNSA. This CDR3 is CASSPFLGQTEAFF. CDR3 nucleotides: TGTGCCAGCAGCCCCTTCCTGGGCCAAACTGAAGCTTTCTTT. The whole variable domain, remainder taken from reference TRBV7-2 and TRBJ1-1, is GAGVSQSPSNKVTEKGKDVELRCDPISGHTALYWYRQSLGQGLEFLIYFQGNSAPDKSGLPSDRFSAERTGGSVSTLTIQRTQQEDSAVYLCASSPFLGQTEAFFGQGTRLTVV.